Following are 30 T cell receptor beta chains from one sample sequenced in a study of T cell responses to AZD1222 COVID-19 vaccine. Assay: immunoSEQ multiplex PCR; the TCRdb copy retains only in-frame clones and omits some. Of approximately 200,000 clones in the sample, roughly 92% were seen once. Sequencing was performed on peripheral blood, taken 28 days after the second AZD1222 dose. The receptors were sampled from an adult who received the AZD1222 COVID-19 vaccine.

The DNA for the CDR3 is TGTGCCAGCAGTTACGGACAGAACACTGAAGCTTTCTTT. Translating gives CASSYGQNTEAFF. This rearrangement joins TRBV6-5 to TRBJ1-1; tentative D call: TRBD1 (5 bases). This CDR3 has 13 residues. With 2 bases removed from V and 1 base from J, the gap between germline ends came to 5 bases. The germline CDR1 and CDR2 sequences are MNHEY and SVGAGI.

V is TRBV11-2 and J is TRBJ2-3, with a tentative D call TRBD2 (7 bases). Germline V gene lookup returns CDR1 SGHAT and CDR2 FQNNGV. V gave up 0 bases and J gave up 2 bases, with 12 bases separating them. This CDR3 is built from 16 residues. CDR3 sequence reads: CASSLDRGAVTDTQYF. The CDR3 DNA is TGTGCCAGCAGCTTAGATCGGGGGGCCGTCACAGATACGCAGTATTTT.

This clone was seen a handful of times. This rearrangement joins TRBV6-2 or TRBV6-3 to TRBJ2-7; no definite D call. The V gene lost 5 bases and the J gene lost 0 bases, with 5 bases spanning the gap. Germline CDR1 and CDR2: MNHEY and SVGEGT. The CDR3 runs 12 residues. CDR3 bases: TGTGCCAGCAGTCATAGCTCCTACGAGCAGTACTTC. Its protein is CASSHSSYEQYF.

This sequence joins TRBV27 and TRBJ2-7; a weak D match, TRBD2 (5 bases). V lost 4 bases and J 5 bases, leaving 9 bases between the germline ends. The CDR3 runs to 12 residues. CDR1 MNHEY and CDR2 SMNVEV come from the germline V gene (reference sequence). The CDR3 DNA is TGTGCCAGCAGTTCCCGGGGAGACGAGCAGTACTTC. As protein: CASSSRGDEQYF.

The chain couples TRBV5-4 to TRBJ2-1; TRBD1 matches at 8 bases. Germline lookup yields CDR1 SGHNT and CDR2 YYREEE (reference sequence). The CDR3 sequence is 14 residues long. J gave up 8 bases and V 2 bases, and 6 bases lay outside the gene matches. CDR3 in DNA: TGTGCCAGCAGCTTTACAGGGGGAGAGGATGAGCAGTTCTTC. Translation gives CASSFTGGEDEQFF.

The CDR3, as DNA: TGTGCCAGCAGCCTTCGGACCGGGGTGAACACTGAAGCTTTCTTT. This translates into CASSLRTGVNTEAFF. The chain recombines TRBV3-1 (or the pseudogene TRBV3-2) with TRBJ1-1; no clear D gene. Per the germline V gene, CDR1 is LGHDT and CDR2 is YNNKEL (reference sequence). There are 15 residues in the CDR3. V lost 4 bases and J lost 0, with 12 bases in between.

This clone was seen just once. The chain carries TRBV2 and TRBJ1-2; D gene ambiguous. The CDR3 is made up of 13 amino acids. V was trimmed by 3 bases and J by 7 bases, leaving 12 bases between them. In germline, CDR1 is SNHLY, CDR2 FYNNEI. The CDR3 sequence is CASSDVLLSGYTF. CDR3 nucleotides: TGTGCCAGCAGTGACGTGCTTCTAAGTGGCTACACCTTC.

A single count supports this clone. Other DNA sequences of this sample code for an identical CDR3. The CDR3 here is CASSSGGGNQPQHF. The CDR3 DNA reads TGCGCCAGCAGCTCTGGGGGAGGCAATCAGCCCCAGCATTTT. The V call is TRBV5-1, the J call TRBJ1-5; D might be TRBD1 (5 bases). The CDR3 is 14 amino acids. CDR1 SGHRS and CDR2 YFSETQ come from the germline V gene. Deletions cut 3 bases from V and 2 bases from J, with 9 bases between.

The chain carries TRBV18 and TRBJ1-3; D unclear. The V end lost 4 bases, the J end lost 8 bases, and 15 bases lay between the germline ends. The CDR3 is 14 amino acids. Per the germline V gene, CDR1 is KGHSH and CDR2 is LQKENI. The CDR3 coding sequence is TGTGCCAGCTCACTACAACTTCTTAGGGACACCATATATTTT. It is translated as CASSLQLLRDTIYF.

CDR3: CASSFTGVNSPLHF. The CDR3 DNA reads as TGTGCCAGCAGCTTTACAGGGGTCAATTCACCCCTCCACTTT. The chain combines TRBV7-2 with TRBJ1-6, with 7 bases lining up with TRBD1. The CDR3 consists of 14 residues. J lost 7 bases, V lost 3 bases, and 3 bases had no gene match. Germline V gene data show CDR1 as SGHTA and CDR2 as FQGNSA.

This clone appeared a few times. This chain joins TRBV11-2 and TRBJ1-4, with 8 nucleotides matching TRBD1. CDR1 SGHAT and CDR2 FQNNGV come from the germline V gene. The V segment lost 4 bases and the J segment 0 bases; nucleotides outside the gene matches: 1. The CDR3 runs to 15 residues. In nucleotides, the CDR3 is TGTGCCAGCAGCTCGACAGGGGCAACTAATGAAAAACTGTTTTTT. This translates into CASSSTGATNEKLFF.

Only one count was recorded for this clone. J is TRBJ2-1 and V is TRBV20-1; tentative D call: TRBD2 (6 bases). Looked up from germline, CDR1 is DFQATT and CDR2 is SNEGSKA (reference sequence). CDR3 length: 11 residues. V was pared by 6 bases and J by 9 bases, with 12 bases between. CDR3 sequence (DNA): TGCAGTGCGAGACTCGGGAGTGAGCAGTTCTTC. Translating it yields CSARLGSEQFF.

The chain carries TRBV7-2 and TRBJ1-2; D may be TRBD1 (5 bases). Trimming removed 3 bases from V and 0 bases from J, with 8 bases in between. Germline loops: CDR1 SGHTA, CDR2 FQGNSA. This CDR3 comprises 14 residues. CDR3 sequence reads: CASSFGGTNYGYTF. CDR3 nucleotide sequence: TGTGCCAGCAGCTTCGGGGGGACTAACTATGGCTACACCTTC.

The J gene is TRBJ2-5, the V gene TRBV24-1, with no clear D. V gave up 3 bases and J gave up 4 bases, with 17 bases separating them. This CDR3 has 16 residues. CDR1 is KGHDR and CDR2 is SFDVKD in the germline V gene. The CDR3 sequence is CATSDPRIDGTETQYF. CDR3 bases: TGTGCCACCAGTGATCCCAGGATCGACGGAACAGAGACCCAGTACTTC.

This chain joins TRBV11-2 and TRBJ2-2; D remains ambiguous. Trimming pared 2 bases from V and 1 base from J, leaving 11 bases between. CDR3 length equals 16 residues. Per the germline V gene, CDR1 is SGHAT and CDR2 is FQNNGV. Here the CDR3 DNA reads TGTGCCAGCAGCTTACAACCGCCCGGGAACACCGGGGAGCTGTTTTTT. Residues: CASSLQPPGNTGELFF.

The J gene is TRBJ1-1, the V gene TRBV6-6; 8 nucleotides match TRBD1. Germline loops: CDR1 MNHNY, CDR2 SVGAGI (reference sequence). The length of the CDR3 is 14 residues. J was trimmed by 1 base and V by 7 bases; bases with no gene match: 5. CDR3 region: CASTTGQGNTEAFF. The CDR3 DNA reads TGTGCCAGCACCACCGGACAGGGGAACACTGAAGCTTTCTTT.

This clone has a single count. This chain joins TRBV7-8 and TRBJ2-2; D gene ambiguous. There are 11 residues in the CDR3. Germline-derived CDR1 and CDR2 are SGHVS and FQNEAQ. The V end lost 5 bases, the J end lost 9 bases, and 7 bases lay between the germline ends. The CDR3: CASSPARELFF. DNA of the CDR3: TGTGCCAGCAGCCCGGCTAGGGAGCTGTTTTTT.

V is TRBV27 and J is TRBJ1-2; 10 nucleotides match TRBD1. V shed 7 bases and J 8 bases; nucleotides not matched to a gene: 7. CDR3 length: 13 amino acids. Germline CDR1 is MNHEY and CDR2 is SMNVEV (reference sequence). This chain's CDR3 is CASMTGGGLGYTF. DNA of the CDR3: TGTGCCAGCATGACAGGGGGCGGGTTGGGCTACACCTTC.

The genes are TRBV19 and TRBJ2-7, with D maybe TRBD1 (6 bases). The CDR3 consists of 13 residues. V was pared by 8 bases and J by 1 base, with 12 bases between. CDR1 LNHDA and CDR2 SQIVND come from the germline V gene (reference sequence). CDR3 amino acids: CASGQGQSYEQYF. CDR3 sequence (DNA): TGTGCCAGTGGCCAAGGACAGTCCTACGAGCAGTACTTC.

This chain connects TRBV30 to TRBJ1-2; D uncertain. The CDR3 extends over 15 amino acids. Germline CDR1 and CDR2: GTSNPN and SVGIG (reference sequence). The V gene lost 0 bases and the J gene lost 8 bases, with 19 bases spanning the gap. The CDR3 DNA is TGTGCCTGGAGTGTCCCCCCATCACGGCGTTGGGGCTACACCTTC. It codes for CAWSVPPSRRWGYTF.

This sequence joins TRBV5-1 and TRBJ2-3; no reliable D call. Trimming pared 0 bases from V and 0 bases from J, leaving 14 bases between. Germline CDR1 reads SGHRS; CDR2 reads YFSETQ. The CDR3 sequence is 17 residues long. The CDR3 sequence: CASSLDSLTSSTDTQYF. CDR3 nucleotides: TGCGCCAGCAGCTTGGATAGCCTAACGTCTAGCACAGATACGCAGTATTTT.

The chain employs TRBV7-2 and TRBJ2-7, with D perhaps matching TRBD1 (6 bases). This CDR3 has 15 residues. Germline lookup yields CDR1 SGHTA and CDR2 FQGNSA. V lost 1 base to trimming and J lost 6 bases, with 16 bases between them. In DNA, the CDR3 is TGTGCCAGCAGCTTAGACAGGGTTGTTTCTCGCGAGCAGTACTTC. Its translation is CASSLDRVVSREQYF.

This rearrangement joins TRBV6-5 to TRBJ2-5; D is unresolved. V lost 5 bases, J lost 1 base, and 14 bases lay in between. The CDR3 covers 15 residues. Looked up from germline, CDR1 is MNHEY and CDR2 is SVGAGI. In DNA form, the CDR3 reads TGTGCCAGCAGTCCCTACGAGGAGACCCAAGAGACCCAGTACTTC. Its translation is CASSPYEETQETQYF.

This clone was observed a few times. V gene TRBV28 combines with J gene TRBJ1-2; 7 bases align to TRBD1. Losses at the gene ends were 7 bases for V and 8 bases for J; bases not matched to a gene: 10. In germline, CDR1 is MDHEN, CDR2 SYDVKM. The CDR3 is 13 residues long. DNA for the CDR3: TGTGCCAGCAATACGCTACAGGGGTTAGGCTACACCTTC. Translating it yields CASNTLQGLGYTF.

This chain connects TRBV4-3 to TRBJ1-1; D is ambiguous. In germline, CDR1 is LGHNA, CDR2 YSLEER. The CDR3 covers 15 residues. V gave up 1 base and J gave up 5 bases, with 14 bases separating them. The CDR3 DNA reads TGCGCCAGCAGCCAAGGGGGAACCCTGGGAACTGAAGCTTTCTTT. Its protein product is CASSQGGTLGTEAFF.

This CDR3 is CATSGQGGRETQYF. CDR3 in DNA: TGTGCCACCAGTGGACAAGGGGGCAGAGAGACCCAGTACTTC. The chain combines TRBV24-1 with TRBJ2-5, with TRBD1 identical over 7 bases. The CDR3 totals 14 residues. Trimming cost V 5 bases and J 4 bases; bases outside gene matches: 6. Germline V gene lookup returns CDR1 KGHDR and CDR2 SFDVKD.

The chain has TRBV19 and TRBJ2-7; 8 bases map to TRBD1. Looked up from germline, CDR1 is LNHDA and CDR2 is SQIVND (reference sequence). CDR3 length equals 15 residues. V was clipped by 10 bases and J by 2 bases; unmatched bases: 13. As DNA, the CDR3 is TGTGCCACCCGGACCAGGACAGGGATGGCCTACGAGCAGTACTTC. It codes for CATRTRTGMAYEQYF.

CDR3 DNA sequence: TGTGCCAGCTCGGAGGGACAGATGAACACTGAAGCTTTCTTT. As protein: CASSEGQMNTEAFF. The V gene is TRBV18, the J gene TRBJ1-1, with 7 bases lining up with TRBD1. The CDR3 has 14 amino acids. The V and J ends lost 6 bases and 0 bases, in that order; junction bases with no gene match: 4. CDR1 is KGHSH and CDR2 is LQKENI in the germline V gene.

This CDR3 is CASKTDPTNEKLFF. In nucleotides, the CDR3 is TGTGCCAGTAAGACAGACCCAACTAATGAAAAACTGTTTTTT. The V call is TRBV5-8, the J call TRBJ1-4; the D gene is possibly TRBD1 (5 bases). The CDR3 runs 14 residues. Trimming removed 8 bases from V and 0 bases from J, with 11 bases in between. CDR1 SGHTS and CDR2 YDEGEE come from the germline V gene.

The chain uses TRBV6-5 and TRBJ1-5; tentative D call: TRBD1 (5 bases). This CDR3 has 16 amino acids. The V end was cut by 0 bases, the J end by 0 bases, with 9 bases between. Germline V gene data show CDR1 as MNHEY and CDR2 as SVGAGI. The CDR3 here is CASSYSLGDSNQPQHF. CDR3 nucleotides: TGTGCCAGCAGTTACTCGCTAGGGGATAGCAATCAGCCCCAGCATTTT.